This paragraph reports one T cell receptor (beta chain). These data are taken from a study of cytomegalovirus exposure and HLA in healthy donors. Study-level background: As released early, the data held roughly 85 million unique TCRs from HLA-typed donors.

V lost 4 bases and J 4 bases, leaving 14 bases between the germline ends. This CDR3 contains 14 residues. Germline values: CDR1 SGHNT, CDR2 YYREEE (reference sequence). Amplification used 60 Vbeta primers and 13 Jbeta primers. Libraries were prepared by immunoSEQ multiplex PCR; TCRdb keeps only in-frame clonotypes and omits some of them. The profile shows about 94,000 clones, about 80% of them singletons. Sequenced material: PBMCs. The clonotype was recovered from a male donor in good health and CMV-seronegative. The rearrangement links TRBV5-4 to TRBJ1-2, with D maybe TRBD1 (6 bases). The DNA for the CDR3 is TGTGCCAGCAGCCCCCGGGACACCGGCTATGGCTACACCTTC. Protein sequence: CASSPRDTGYGYTF.